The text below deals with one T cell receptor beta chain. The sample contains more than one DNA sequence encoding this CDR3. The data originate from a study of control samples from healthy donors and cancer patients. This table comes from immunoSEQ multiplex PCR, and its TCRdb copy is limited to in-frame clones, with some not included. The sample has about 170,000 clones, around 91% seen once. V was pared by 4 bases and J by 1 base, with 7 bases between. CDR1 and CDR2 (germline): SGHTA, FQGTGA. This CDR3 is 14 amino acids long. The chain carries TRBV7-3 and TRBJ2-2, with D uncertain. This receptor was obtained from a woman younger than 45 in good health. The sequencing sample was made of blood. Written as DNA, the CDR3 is TGTGCCAGCAGCTCCGACGGGAACACCGGGGAGCTGTTTTTT. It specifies CASSSDGNTGELFF.